This entry is about one T cell receptor (beta chain). Authors' analysis steps: Nucleated cell number was recorded as an estimate derived from reference gene primer amplification. The assay was immunoSEQ multiplex PCR, and TCRdb's table has in-frame clones only and misses some. D and trimming come from the DNA, and the V and J calls and clone size come from that table. The sample yields about 120,000 clones, just over 90% seen once. CDR3 length: 12 residues. Trimming removed 2 bases from V and 6 bases from J, with 5 bases in between. Germline V lookup: CDR1 SGHDT, CDR2 YYEEEE. The data belong to a study of blood T cell repertoires in COVID-19. Study details: Samples came from the United States, Italy and Spain, spanning acute and convalescent COVID-19. PBMCs, B-cell-depleted T cells, or T cells were the source of the cDNA or gDNA that made up the material.

This sequence joins TRBV5-6 and TRBJ1-4; perhaps TRBD1 as D (5 bases). The receptor was isolated from a human donor with active COVID-19. The donor label of this sample is uncertain. The source material was peripheral blood. The CDR3 here is CASSFRDEKLFF. CDR3 sequence (DNA): TGTGCCAGCAGCTTCAGGGATGAAAAACTGTTTTTT.